This note documents a single T cell receptor beta chain sequence. Under the authors' procedure: Amplification of reference gene primers provided the estimated nucleated cell counts. Clones were read by immunoSEQ multiplex PCR, and TCRdb kept only the in-frame ones, dropping some. The D gene and trimming were derived from the DNA, and the V and J assignments and clone size from that table. The table includes about 120,000 clones, approximately 90% detected once. The data derive from a study of blood T cell repertoires in COVID-19. On the study more broadly: Whether acute or convalescent, the COVID-19 samples came from the United States, Italy and Spain. Sources were T cells, B-cell-depleted T cells, or PBMCs; the material itself was cDNA or gDNA.

CDR3 length equals 16 residues. Germline V lookup: CDR1 SGHVS, CDR2 FNYEAQ. Trimming cost V 4 bases and J 2 bases; bases outside gene matches: 7. The clonotype was recovered from a man aged 35 to 55 with acute or convalescent COVID-19. The sequenced sample consisted of peripheral blood. The genes are TRBV7-6 and TRBJ2-5; 10 bases match TRBD2. CDR3 in amino acids: CASSSPTAGGQETQYF. As DNA, the CDR3 is TGTGCCAGCAGCTCTCCCACAGCGGGAGGGCAAGAGACCCAGTACTTC.